One T cell receptor (beta chain) is described in this entry. The antigen remains undetermined. Autoimmune disease history or systemic immunosuppression disqualified patients. Blood samples were obtained at baseline, cycle 4 day 1, and cycle 7 day 1. CDR1 is SGHVS, CDR2 FNYEAQ, per germline. There are 12 residues in the CDR3. The V and J ends lost 1 base and 7 bases respectively, with 8 bases between them. The source of the sample is a study of OX40 agonist ivuxolimab in advanced cancers. Study-level findings and limits: Circulating CD4+ and CD8+ T cells showed clonal expansion by week 6 at 0.1 to 3.0 mg/kg.

TCRdb's table, derived via immunoSEQ multiplex PCR, lists solely in-frame clones and lacks some. The sample includes 30,000 or so clones, more than 60% of them seen just once. V and J are TRBV7-6 and TRBJ2-7, with D maybe TRBD2 (6 bases). The source is an adult with an advanced solid tumor such as melanoma, head and neck, liver or kidney cancer. This specimen consisted of CD4+ or CD8+ T cells sorted from blood, obtained in a trial of the OX40 agonist ivuxolimab. CDR3 DNA sequence: TGTGCCAGCAGCTTAGAGGAGGGGGAGCAGTACTTC. Translated: CASSLEEGEQYF.